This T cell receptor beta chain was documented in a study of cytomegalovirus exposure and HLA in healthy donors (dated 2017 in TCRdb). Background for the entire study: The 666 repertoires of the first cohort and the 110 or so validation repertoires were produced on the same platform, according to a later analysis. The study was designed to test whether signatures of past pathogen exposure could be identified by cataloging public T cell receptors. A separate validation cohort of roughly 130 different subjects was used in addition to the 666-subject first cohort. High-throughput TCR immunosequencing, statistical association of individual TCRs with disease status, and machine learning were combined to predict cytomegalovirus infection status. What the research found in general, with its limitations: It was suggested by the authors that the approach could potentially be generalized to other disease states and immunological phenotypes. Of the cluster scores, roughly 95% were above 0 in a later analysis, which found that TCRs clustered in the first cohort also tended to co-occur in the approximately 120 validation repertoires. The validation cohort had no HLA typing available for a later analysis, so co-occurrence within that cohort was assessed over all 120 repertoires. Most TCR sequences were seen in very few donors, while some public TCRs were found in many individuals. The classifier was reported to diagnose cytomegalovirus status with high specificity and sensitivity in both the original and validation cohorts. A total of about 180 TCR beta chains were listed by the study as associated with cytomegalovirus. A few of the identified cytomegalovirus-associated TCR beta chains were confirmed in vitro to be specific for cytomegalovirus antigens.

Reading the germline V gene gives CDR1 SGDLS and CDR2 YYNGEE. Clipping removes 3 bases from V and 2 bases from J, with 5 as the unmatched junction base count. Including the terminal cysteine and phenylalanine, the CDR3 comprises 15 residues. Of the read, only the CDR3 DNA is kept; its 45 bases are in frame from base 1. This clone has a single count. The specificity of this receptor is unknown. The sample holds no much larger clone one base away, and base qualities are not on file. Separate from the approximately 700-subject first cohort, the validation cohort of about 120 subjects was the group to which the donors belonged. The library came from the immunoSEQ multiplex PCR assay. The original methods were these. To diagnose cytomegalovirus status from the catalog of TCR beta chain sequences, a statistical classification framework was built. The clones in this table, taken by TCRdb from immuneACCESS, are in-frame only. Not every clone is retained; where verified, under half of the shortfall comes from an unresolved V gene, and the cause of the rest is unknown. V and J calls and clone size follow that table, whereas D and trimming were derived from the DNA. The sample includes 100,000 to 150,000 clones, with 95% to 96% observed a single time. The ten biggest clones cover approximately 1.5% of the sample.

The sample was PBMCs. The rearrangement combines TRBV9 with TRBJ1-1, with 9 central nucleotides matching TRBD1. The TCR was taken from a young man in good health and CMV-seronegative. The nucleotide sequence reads TGTGCCAGCAGCGACCGGACAGGGGTTAACACTGAAGCTTTCTTT. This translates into CASSDRTGVNTEAFF. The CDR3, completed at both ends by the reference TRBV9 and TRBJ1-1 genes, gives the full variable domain DSGVTQTPKHLITATGQRVTLRCSPRSGDLSVYWYQQSLDQGLQFLIQYYNGEERAKGNILERFSAQQFPDLHSELNLSSLELGDSALYFCASSDRTGVNTEAFFGQGTRLTVV.